This T cell receptor beta chain is drawn from a study of shared clonotypes between healthy human individuals. V was cut by 4 bases and J by 3 bases, with 19 bases left in between. CDR1 and CDR2 from the germline V gene are MNHEY and SVGAGI. CDR3 length: 16 residues. Profiled with immunoSEQ multiplex PCR; TCRdb holds only in-frame clones, not every one. The table includes about 2 million clones, 85% to 95% detected once. Memory CD4+ cells were the fraction left after CD45RA+ naive selection. The material sequenced was naive CD4+ T cells sorted from blood. Subset indicated: CD45RA+ positively selected. The chain couples TRBV6-5 to TRBJ2-7, with D perhaps matching TRBD2 (6 bases). This TCR was recovered from a young man in good health. CDR3 nucleotide sequence: TGTGCCAGCAGTTTCGGACCTGGAGGGCCTATCTACGAGCAGTACTTC. Its translation: CASSFGPGGPIYEQYF.